The 12 T cell receptor beta chains presented below share a single source sample, sequenced in a study of shared clonotypes between healthy human individuals. Profiled with immunoSEQ multiplex PCR; TCRdb holds only in-frame clones, not every one. The sample yields nearly 2 million clones, approximately 95% seen once. In the naive CD8 group, cells lacked CD45RO and were positively selected for CCR7, so terminally differentiated effector memory CD45RA+ cells were left out. Sequencing was done on a sample of naive CD8+ T cells sorted from blood. These receptors were obtained from a man aged 18 to 30 in good health.

The chain uses TRBV2 and TRBJ2-5; 16 bases line up with TRBD2. CDR3 size: 18 residues. After removal of 7 bases from V and 0 bases from J, the junction contained 8 bases not matched to a gene. Looked up from germline, CDR1 is SNHLY and CDR2 is FYNNEI. Here the CDR3 reads CASTGTSGGDTYQETQYF. CDR3 DNA sequence: TGTGCCAGCACCGGGACTAGCGGGGGGGATACGTACCAAGAGACCCAGTACTTC.

This clone appeared once. The chain joins TRBV7-9 to TRBJ2-5, with D possibly being TRBD1 or TRBD2 (5 bases each). The CDR3 contains 16 residues. Trimming shortened V by 4 bases and J by 2 bases, and 17 bases separated the two germline ends. The germline V gene has CDR1 SEHNR and CDR2 FQNEAQ (reference sequence). The CDR3, as DNA: TGTGCCAGCAGCTCACTCATCGGGACGCGACAAGAGACCCAGTACTTC. Protein: CASSSLIGTRQETQYF.

This clone was picked up a small number of times. The chain joins TRBV4-1 to TRBJ1-4, with 7 positions matching TRBD1. This CDR3 region has 14 residues. The germline V gene encodes CDR1 MGHRA and CDR2 YSYEKL. V trimming: 6 bases; J trimming: 0 bases; junction bases outside the gene matches: 1. CDR3 coding DNA: TGCGCCAGCAGTGGACAGGCAACTAATGAAAAACTGTTTTTT. It specifies CASSGQATNEKLFF.

This clone appeared once. The chain carries TRBV6-5 and TRBJ1-2; D unresolved. V shed 2 bases and J shed 6 bases, with 10 bases lying between them. Germline V gene sequence: CDR1 MNHEY, CDR2 SVGAGI. There are 13 residues in the CDR3. The CDR3 reads CASSYVGNDGYTF. CDR3 DNA: TGTGCCAGCAGTTACGTCGGGAACGATGGCTACACCTTC.

This clone was recorded once. The chain carries TRBV29-1 and TRBJ2-7, with 7 bases lining up with TRBD1. In germline, CDR1 is SQVTM, CDR2 ANQGSEA. With 2 bases clipped from V and 2 bases from J, the junction kept 3 bases outside the gene matches. The CDR3 is made up of 13 amino acids. Here the CDR3 reads CSVETGVAYEQYF. The CDR3 DNA follows: TGCAGCGTTGAAACAGGGGTGGCCTACGAGCAGTACTTC.

V gene TRBV7-3 combines with J gene TRBJ2-3; D is ambiguous. In germline, CDR1 is SGHTA, CDR2 FQGTGA. Trimming took 6 bases from V and 5 from J, leaving 15 bases between them. This CDR3 comprises 14 residues. DNA of the CDR3: TGTGCCAGCAGTCTACGAGGTCTAGAAGATACGCAGTATTTT. It specifies CASSLRGLEDTQYF. Drawing the rest from reference TRBV7-3 and TRBJ2-3, the complete variable domain is GAGVSQTPSNKVTEKGKYVELRCDPISGHTALYWYRQSLGQGPEFLIYFQGTGAADDSGLPNDRFFAVRPEGSVSTLKIQRTERGDSAVYLCASSLRGLEDTQYFGPGTRLTVL.

The CDR3 reads CASSQDPGLGGYEQYF. The DNA of the CDR3 is TGCGCCAGCAGCCAAGACCCGGGACTAGGGGGTTACGAGCAGTACTTC. This rearrangement joins TRBV4-1 to TRBJ2-7, with 8 bases identical to TRBD2. The CDR3 length is 16 residues. With V trimmed by 0 bases and J by 4 bases, 8 bases remained unmatched. Germline V lookup: CDR1 MGHRA, CDR2 YSYEKL.

The chain employs TRBV4-1 and TRBJ2-5; D call uncertain. The CDR3 consists of 15 residues. Per the germline V gene, CDR1 is MGHRA and CDR2 is YSYEKL. Trimming removed 6 bases at V and 7 bases at J, with 21 bases between. The CDR3: CASRETLSSGRTQYF. The DNA of the CDR3 is TGCGCCAGCAGGGAAACGTTATCTTCAGGTCGGACCCAGTACTTC.

The CDR3 is CASSTGTSPSYNEQFF. In DNA, the CDR3 is TGTGCCAGCAGCACAGGGACTAGCCCCTCCTACAATGAGCAGTTCTTC. The rearrangement uses TRBV7-9 and TRBJ2-1; 9 bases are shared with TRBD2. Trimming took 5 bases from V and 0 from J; bases not matched to a gene: 5. CDR1 is SEHNR, CDR2 FQNEAQ, per germline (reference sequence). The CDR3 spans 16 residues.

V usage is TRBV11-2 and J usage is TRBJ2-1; 7 positions match TRBD2. The junction had 6 bases not matched to a gene; V was cut back by 5 bases and J by 5 bases. CDR1 and CDR2 (germline): SGHAT, FQNNGV. The CDR3 has 14 residues. CDR3 nucleotide sequence: TGTGCCAGCAGCGGCGGGAGCGTAGACAATGAGCAGTTCTTC. Protein: CASSGGSVDNEQFF.

The CDR3 spells CASSYSTGRGPEAFF. The CDR3, as DNA: TGTGCCAGCAGTTACTCGACGGGCAGGGGACCTGAAGCTTTCTTT. The chain couples TRBV6-5 to TRBJ1-1, with D possibly TRBD1 on 6 matching bases. The CDR3 length is 15 residues. The germline CDR1 and CDR2 sequences are MNHEY and SVGAGI. Trimming stripped 0 bases from V and 6 bases from J, with 14 bases between.

The chain combines TRBV6-4 with TRBJ1-2, with D unclear. Per germline, CDR1 MRHNA and CDR2 SNTAGT. This CDR3 is built from 12 residues. Trimming removed 2 bases at V and 7 bases at J, with 8 bases between. CDR3 in DNA: TGTGCCAGCAGTGACCCGGGAGCTGGCTACACCTTC. Residues: CASSDPGAGYTF.